The sequence of this T cell receptor (beta chain) was determined in a study of blood T cell repertoires in COVID-19 (dated by TCRdb to the early 2020s). In terms of the full investigation: Collaborator samples came from the United States, Italy and Spain and covered acute and convalescent phases of COVID-19. The prospective study material was composed of cDNA or gDNA derived from T cells, B-cell-depleted T cells, or PBMCs. Subjects who had been exposed to COVID-19, were actively infected with it, or had recovered from it provided the deeply sampled blood TCRbeta repertoires that made up the dataset. The repertoires were released in a freely available public database meant as a resource for research on the immune response to SARS-CoV-2. Samples came from the ongoing ImmuneRACE study (first 160 participants) plus 1,254 subjects from 6 global collaborators. The sample metadata nearly always contained a de-identified subject ID, COVID-19 status, age in years and sex. Where available, HLA class I and class II types were taken from metadata supplied by the sample provider and were not determined by assay-based typing. The full study reports these points: The amount of clinical and demographic metadata varied by source and participant and was provided uncurated.

As for this clone: The specificity of this receptor is unknown. There are no base qualities to consult, and no much larger clone falls within one base.

Each collaborating institution followed its own protocols to collect whole blood in K2EDTA tubes. For TCRbeta analysis, collaborators shipped samples in one of three forms: frozen whole blood, isolated PBMCs, or DNA extracted from either of those sample types. TCRbeta CDR3 regions were amplified from genomic DNA using the immunoSEQ Assay, a bias-controlled multiplex PCR. In the paper's pipeline: Within the assay, amplification of reference gene primers was used to estimate how many nucleated cells each sample contained. Sequence reads were collapsed and filtered to measure the absolute abundance of every unique TCRbeta CDR3 rearrangement. For each sample, productive Simpson clonality was calculated as the square root of Simpson's diversity index over productive rearrangements. Here the immuneACCESS table is served through TCRdb, limited to in-frame sequences with V and J called. Missing clones are a known gap in these copies; in checked studies unresolved V genes cover under half, and the rest lacks a known reason. V, J and clone size are those of that table, while D and trimming were read from the DNA. Counted in this sample were around 150,000 clones; about 92% of them appeared once. The biggest ten clones account for over 15% of the sample.

The material sequenced was peripheral blood. The source is a man between 60 and 75 years old with active or convalescent COVID-19.

The CDR3 has the sequence CASSLDGQGAGEQYF. The nucleotide sequence reads as follows: TGTGCCAGCAGTCTAGATGGACAGGGGGCGGGAGAGCAGTACTTC. This chain joins TRBV28 to TRBJ2-7; 11 of the junction bases match TRBD1. Ends trimmed: V by 5 bases, J by 7 bases; bases unmatched to a gene: 10. Inclusive of the bounding cysteine and phenylalanine, the CDR3 is 15 residues long. Just CDR3 DNA is preserved here, 45 bases in frame from base 1. CDR1 MDHEN and CDR2 SYDVKM are derived from the germline V gene.